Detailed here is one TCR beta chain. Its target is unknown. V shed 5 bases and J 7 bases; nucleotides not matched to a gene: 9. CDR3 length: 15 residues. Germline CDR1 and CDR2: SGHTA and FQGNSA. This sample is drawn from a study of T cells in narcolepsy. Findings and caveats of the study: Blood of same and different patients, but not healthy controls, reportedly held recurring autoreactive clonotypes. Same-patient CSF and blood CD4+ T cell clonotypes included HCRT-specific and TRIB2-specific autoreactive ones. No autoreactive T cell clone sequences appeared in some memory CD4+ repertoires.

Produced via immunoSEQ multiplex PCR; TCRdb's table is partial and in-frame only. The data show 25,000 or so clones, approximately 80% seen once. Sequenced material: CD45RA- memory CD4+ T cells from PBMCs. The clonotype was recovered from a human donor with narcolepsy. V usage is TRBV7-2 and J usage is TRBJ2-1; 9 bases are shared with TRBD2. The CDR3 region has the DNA TGTGCCAGCAGCCCCCCTGGCGGGGGGGGGAATGAGCAGTTCTTC. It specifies CASSPPGGGGNEQFF.